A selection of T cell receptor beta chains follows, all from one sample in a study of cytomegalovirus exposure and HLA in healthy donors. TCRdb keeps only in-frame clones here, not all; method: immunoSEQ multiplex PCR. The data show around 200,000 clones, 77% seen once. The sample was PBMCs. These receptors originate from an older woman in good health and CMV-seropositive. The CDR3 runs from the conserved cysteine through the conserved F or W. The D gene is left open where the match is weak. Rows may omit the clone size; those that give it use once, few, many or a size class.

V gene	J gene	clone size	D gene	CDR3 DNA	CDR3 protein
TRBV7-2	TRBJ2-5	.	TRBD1	TGTGCCAGCAGCTTCCAACAGGGGGCTGTAGAGACCCAGTACTTC	CASSFQQGAVETQYF
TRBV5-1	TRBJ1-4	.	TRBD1	TGCGCCAGCAGCCACGGGACAGGGAATGAAAAACTGTTTTTT	CASSHGTGNEKLFF
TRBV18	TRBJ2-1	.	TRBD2	TGTGCCAGCTCGTTCCGAGCGGGAGGGCCCGGCAATGAGCAGTTCTTC	CASSFRAGGPGNEQFF
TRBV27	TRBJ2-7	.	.	TGTGCCAGCAGTTTATCGACGCTAGCAGATTCAGAGCAGTACTTC	CASSLSTLADSEQYF
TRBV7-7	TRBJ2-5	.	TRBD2	TGTGCCAGCAGCTGGGGTAGCGGGGGGGAGACCCAGTACTTC	CASSWGSGGETQYF
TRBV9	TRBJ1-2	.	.	TGTGCCAGCAGCGTACAGGGTAACTATGGCTACACCTTC	CASSVQGNYGYTF
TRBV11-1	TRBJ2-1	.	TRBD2	TGTGCCAGCACTTGGGCTAGCGGGTTGAGCTCCTACAATGAGCAGTTCTTC	CASTWASGLSSYNEQFF
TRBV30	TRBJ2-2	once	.	TGTGCCTGGAAGGGCGTTTGGCTAGCCATCACCGGGGAGCTGTTTTTT	CAWKGVWLAITGELFF
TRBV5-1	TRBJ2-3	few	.	TGCGCCAGCAGCTTGGTTCCGACTAGCACAGATACGCAGTATTTT	CASSLVPTSTDTQYF
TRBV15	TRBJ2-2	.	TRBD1	TGTGCCACCAGCAGCGCCCGGCCGGGACAGGGTCACGGTAGGGCCGGGGAGCTGTTTTTT	CATSSARPGQGHGRAGELFF
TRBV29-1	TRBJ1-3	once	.	TGCAGCGTTGAGGACACAAACTCTGGAAACACCATATATTTT	CSVEDTNSGNTIYF
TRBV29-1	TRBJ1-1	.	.	TGCAGCGTTGAAGCAACGGGAAGAACTGAAGCTTTCTTT	CSVEATGRTEAFF
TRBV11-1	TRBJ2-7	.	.	TGTGCCAGCAGCTTACAGGGATACTACGAGCAGTACTTC	CASSLQGYYEQYF
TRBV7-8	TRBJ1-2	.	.	TGTGCCAGCAGGGGGGGTAAAGATGGCTACACCTTC	CASRGGKDGYTF
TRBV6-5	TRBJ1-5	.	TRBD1	TGTGCCAGCAGCTCCAGGGGGCATCAGCCCCAGCATTTT	CASSSRGHQPQHF
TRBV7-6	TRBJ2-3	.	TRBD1	TGTGCCAGCAGCTTAGGGACAGGGACTTCCGGAGATACGCAGTATTTT	CASSLGTGTSGDTQYF
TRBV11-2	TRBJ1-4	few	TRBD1	TGTGCCAGCAGCTTAGACAGGGGGCGGTATCTGTTTTTT	CASSLDRGRYLFF
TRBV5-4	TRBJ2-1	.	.	TGCGCCAGCAGCCAAGGACAGCGGGGTCCCTACAATGAGCAGTTCTTC	CASSQGQRGPYNEQFF
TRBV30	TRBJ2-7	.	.	TGTGCCTGGAGTGCCAACTCCTACGAGCAGTACTTC	CAWSANSYEQYF
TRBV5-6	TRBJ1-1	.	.	TGTGCCAGCAGCTTGTATACTGAAGCTTTCTTT	CASSLYTEAFF
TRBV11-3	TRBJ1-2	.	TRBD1	TGTGCCAGCAGCTTCGGCGGACAGGCTATGAACTATGGCTACACCTTC	CASSFGGQAMNYGYTF
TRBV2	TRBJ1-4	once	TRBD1	TGTGCCAGCCGGACAGGAACTAATGAAAAACTGCTTTTT	CASRTGTNEKLLF
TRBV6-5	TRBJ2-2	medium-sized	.	TGTGCCAGCAGTTACTCAGAGGGTTCCGGGGAGCTGTTTTTT	CASSYSEGSGELFF
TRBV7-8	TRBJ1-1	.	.	TGTGCCAGCAGCTTAGTCGGCGCGGGGAACACTGAAGCTTTCTTT	CASSLVGAGNTEAFF
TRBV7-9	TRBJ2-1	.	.	TGTGCCAGCAGCTTAGGACCACTAGTTCATGCATACAATGAGCAGTTCTTC	CASSLGPLVHAYNEQFF
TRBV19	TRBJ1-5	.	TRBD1	TGTGCCAGCACCGGACAGGGCTCGAATAGCAATCAGCCCCAGCATTTT	CASTGQGSNSNQPQHF
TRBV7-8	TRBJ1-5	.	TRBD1	TGTGCCAGCAGCTTAGGAGGGGGCGGTCAGCCCCAGCATTTT	CASSLGGGGQPQHF
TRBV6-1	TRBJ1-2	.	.	TGTGCCAGCAGGACCTCAGGGGCCTATGGCTACACCTTC	CASRTSGAYGYTF
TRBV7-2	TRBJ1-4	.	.	TGTGCCAGCAGCTTAGCGTCAGGGGATGAAAAACTGTTTTTT	CASSLASGDEKLFF
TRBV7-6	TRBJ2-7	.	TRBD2	TGTGCCAGCAGCCCCACGGCGGGGGGGATCAGCTCCTACGAGCAGTACTTC	CASSPTAGGISSYEQYF
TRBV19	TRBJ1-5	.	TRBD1	TGTGCCAGTAGTCCGGGACAGGGCTATCAGCCCCAGCATTTT	CASSPGQGYQPQHF